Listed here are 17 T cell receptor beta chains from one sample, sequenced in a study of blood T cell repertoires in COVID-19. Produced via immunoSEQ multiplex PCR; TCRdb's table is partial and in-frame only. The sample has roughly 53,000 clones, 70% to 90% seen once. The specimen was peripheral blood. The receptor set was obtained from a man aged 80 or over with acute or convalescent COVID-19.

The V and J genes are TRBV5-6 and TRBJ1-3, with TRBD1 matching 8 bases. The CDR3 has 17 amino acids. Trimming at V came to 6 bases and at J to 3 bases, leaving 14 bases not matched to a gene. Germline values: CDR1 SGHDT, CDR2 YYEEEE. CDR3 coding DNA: TGTGCCAGCACCGCGAGGACAGGGCGTCCGGTTGGAAACACCATATATTTT. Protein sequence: CASTARTGRPVGNTIYF.

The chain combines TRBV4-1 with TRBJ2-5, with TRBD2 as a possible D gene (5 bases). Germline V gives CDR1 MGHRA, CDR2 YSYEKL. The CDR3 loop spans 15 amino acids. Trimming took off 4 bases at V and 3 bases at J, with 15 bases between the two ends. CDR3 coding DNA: TGCGCCAGCAGCCTTAACGGACTTATAGAAGAGACCCAGTACTTC. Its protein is CASSLNGLIEETQYF.

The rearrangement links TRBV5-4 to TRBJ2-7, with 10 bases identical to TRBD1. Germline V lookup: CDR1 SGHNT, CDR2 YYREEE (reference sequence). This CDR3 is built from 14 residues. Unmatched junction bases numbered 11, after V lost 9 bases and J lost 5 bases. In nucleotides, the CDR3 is TGTGCCACACTAAGACAGGGGGCAGTGAACGAGCAGTACTTC. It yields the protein CATLRQGAVNEQYF. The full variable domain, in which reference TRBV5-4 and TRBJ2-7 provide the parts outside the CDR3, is ETGVTQSPTHLIKTRGQQVTLRCSSQSGHNTVSWYQQALGQGPQFIFQYYREEENGRGNFPPRFSGLQFPNYSSELNVNALELDDSALYLCATLRQGAVNEQYFGPGTRLTVT.

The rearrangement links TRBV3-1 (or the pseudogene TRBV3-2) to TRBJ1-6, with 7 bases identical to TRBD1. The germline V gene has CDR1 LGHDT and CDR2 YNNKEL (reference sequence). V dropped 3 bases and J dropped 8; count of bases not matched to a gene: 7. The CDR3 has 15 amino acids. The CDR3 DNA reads TGTGCCAGCAGCCAGCGGGACAGCTCGGATTCACCCCTCCACTTT. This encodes CASSQRDSSDSPLHF.

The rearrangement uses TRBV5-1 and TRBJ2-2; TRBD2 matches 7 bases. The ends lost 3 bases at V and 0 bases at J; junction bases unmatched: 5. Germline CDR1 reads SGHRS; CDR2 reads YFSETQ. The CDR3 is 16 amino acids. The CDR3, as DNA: TGCGCCAGCAGCTGGGGGGGAGCCTCGAACACCGGGGAGCTGTTTTTT. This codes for CASSWGGASNTGELFF.

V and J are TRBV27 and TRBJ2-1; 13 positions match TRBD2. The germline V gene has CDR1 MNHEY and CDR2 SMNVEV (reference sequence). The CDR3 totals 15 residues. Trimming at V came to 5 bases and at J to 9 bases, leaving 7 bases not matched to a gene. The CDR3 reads CASSPWRTSGGEQFF. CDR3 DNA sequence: TGTGCCAGCAGTCCCTGGCGGACTAGCGGGGGTGAGCAGTTCTTC.

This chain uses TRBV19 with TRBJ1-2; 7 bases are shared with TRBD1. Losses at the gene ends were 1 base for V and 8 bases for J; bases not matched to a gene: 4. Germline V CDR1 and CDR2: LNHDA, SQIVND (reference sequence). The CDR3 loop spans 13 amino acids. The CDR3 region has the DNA TGTGCCAGTAGTATAGCCTCAGGGGGAGGCTACACCTTC. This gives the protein CASSIASGGGYTF.

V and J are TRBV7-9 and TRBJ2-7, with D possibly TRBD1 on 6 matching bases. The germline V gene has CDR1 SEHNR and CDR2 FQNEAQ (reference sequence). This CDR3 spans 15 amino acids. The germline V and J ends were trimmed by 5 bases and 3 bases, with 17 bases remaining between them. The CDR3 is CASSVDRSPSYEQYF. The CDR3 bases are TGTGCCAGCAGCGTAGACAGGTCCCCGAGCTACGAGCAGTACTTC.

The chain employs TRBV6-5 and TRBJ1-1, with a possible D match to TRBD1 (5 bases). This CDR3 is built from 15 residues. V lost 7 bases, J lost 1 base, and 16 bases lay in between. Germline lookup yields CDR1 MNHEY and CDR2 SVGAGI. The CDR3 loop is CASMNAGLTNTEAFF. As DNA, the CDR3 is TGTGCCAGCATGAATGCGGGACTAACGAACACTGAAGCTTTCTTT.

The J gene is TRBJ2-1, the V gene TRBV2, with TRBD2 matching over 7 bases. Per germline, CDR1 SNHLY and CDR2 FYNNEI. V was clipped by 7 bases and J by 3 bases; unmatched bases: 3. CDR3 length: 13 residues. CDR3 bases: TGTGCCAGCATCGAGCGGGGCTACAATGAGCAGTTCTTC. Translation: CASIERGYNEQFF.

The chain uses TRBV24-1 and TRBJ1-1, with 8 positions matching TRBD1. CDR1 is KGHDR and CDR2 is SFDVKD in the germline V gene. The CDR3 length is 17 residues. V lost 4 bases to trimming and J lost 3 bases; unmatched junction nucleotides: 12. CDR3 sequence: CATSEPGDRIRDTEAFF. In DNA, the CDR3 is TGTGCCACCAGTGAACCTGGGGACAGGATAAGGGACACTGAAGCTTTCTTT.

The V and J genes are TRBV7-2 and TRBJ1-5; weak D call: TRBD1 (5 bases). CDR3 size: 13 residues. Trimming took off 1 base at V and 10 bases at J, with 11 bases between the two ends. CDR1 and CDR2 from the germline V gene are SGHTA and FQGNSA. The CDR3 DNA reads TGTGCCAGCAGCTTAGGGTCGGGACTTCCCCAGCATTTT. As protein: CASSLGSGLPQHF.

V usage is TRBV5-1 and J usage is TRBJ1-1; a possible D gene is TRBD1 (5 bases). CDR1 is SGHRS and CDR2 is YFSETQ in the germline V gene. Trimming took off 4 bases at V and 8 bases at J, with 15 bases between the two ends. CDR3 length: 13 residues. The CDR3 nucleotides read TGCGCCAGCAGCCTCCTTTTGGGGGGAGAAGCTTTCTTT. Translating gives CASSLLLGGEAFF. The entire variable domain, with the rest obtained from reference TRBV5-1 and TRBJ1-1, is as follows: KAGVTQTPRYLIKTRGQQVTLSCSPISGHRSVSWYQQTPGQGLQFLFEYFSETQRNKGNFPGRFSGRQFSNSRSEMNVSTLELGDSALYLCASSLLLGGEAFFGQGTRLTVV.

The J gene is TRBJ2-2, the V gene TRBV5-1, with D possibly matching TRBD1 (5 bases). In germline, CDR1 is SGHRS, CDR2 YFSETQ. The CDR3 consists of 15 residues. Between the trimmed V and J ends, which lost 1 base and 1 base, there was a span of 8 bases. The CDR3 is CASSLQGLNTGELFF. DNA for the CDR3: TGCGCCAGCAGCTTGCAGGGTTTGAACACCGGGGAGCTGTTTTTT.

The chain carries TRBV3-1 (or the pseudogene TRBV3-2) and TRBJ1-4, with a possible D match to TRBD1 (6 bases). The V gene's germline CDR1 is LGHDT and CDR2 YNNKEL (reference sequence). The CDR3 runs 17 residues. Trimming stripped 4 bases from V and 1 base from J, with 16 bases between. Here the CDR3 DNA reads TGTGCCAGCAGCCCATTCGGGGGGCAGCAAACTAATGAAAAACTGTTTTTT. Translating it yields CASSPFGGQQTNEKLFF.

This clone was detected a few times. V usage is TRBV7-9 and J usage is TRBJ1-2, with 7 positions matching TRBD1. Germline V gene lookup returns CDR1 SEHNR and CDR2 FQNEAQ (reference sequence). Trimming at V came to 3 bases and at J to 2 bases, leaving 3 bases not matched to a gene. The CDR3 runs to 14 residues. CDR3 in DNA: TGTGCCAGCAGCTTGGGGACAGTGAACTATGGCTACACCTTC. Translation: CASSLGTVNYGYTF. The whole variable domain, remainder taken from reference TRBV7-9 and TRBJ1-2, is DTGVSQNPRHKITKRGQNVTFRCDPISEHNRLYWYRQTLGQGPEFLTYFQNEAQLEKSRLLSDRFSAERPKGSFSTLEIQRTEQGDSAMYLCASSLGTVNYGYTFGSGTRLTVV.

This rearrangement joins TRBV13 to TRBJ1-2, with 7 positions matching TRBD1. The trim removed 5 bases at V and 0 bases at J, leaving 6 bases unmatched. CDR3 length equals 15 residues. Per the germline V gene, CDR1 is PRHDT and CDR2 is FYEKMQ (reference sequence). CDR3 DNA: TGTGCCAGCAGCCCAGGGACAGAATCTAACTATGGCTACACCTTC. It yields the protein CASSPGTESNYGYTF.